These T cell receptor beta chains were read from a single sample in a study of shared clonotypes between healthy human individuals. TCRdb's table, derived via immunoSEQ multiplex PCR, lists solely in-frame clones and lacks some. The table has 400,000 to 600,000 clones, around 79% seen once. Specimen: PBMCs. These receptors were obtained from a woman aged 35 to 49 in good health. Some clones in this sample may be carry-over from other donors' samples. Both conserved end residues are part of each CDR3. Each record gives: V gene, D gene, J gene, clone size, CDR3 DNA, CDR3 protein. The D gene is left open where the match is weak. Rows may omit the clone size; those that give it use once, few, many or a size class.

>TRBV5-1|TRBD1|TRBJ2-3|NA
TGCGCCAGCAGGCCCGGAGGACAGGGCCAGGGAGATACGCAGTATTTT
CASRPGGQGQGDTQYF
>TRBV2|TRBD1|TRBJ2-3|NA
TGTGCCAGCAACGCAGGGGGCGGGGATACGCAGTATTTT
CASNAGGGDTQYF
>TRBV6-6|NA|TRBJ2-1|NA
TGTGCCACCCGGGGCAGCTACAATGAGCAGTTCTTC
CATRGSYNEQFF
>TRBV29-1|NA|TRBJ2-2|NA
TGCAGCGTTGAAGAAAAGACAGCCCCGCCCGGGGAGCTGTTTTTT
CSVEEKTAPPGELFF
>TRBV10-3|NA|TRBJ1-2|NA
TGTGCCACCCCCGGGGAAGAGGGGAACTATGGCTACACCTTC
CATPGEEGNYGYTF
>TRBV7-9|NA|TRBJ2-2|once
TGTGCCAGCAGACCGCGGGACACCGGGGAGCTGTTTTTT
CASRPRDTGELFF
>TRBV7-9|TRBD2|TRBJ2-1|NA
TGTGCCAGCAGCCCGGGACTAGCGGAGAAGAGCTCCTACAATGAGCAGTTCTTC
CASSPGLAEKSSYNEQFF
>TRBV11-2|TRBD1|TRBJ2-7|once
TGTGCCAGCAGCTTAGGGTCGGGACAGGGGTACGAGCAGTACTTC
CASSLGSGQGYEQYF
>TRBV19|NA|TRBJ1-2|NA
TGTGCCAGTAGTATAGACCCCGGGCGGTCCTATGGCTACACCTTC
CASSIDPGRSYGYTF
>TRBV6-5|TRBD2|TRBJ2-7|many
TGTGCCAGCAGTTACTCTAGCGGGAGTAGCTCCTACGAGCAGTACTTC
CASSYSSGSSSYEQYF
>TRBV11-2|NA|TRBJ1-3|NA
TGTGCCAGCAGCTTAGATCTCCCTAGTGGAAACACCATATATTTT
CASSLDLPSGNTIYF
>TRBV18|NA|TRBJ1-3|NA
TGTGCCAGCTCACTGGGCACAGGGTCCGGGTCTGGAAACACCATATATTTT
CASSLGTGSGSGNTIYF
>TRBV5-4|NA|TRBJ1-2|NA
TGTGCCAGCAGGGTCCGCAATGGGGGTGGCTACACCTTC
CASRVRNGGGYTF
>TRBV30|NA|TRBJ1-1|few
TGTGCCTGGAACGCGGACGGAAATGAAGCTTTCTTT
CAWNADGNEAFF
>TRBV7-8|NA|TRBJ2-3|NA
TGTGCCAGCAGCTACAGAGACACAGATACGCAGTATTTT
CASSYRDTDTQYF
>TRBV6-5|NA|TRBJ1-2|NA
TGTGCCAGCAGTTACCTAGGGAGGGGGTATGGCTACACCTTC
CASSYLGRGYGYTF